The TCR beta chain described here comes from a study of CD8+CD57+ T cells in acquired aplastic anemia. In the study overall: Among healthy donors, CD4+ cells averaged roughly 11 million reads. General study results and limits: Controls and patients did not differ significantly in CD8+ Simpson's diversity. Around 29 CD8+ CDR3 sequences were shared between patients and controls.

Trimming took 7 bases from V and 4 from J; bases not matched to a gene: 12. The CDR3 spans 15 residues. Germline lookup yields CDR1 LNHNV and CDR2 YYDKDF (reference sequence). Profiling of TCR beta VDJ combinations and CDR3 sequences used genomic DNA as template. TCRdb re-called the reads with MiXCR, one entry per CDR3 protein. The sample shows 40,000 to 50,000 distinct CDR3 sequences, around two thirds of them seen only once. In the case of this clonotype: The antigen remains undetermined.

The V gene is TRBV15, the J gene TRBJ2-7; 8 bases fit TRBD1. Specimen: sorted CD4+, CD8+, or CD8+CD57+ T cells (not recorded which) from PBMCs. This clonotype was obtained from a human donor in good health, serving as a control. CDR3 sequence reads: CATKKDRDRTYEQYF. The CDR3 DNA sequence: TGTGCCACCAAGAAGGACCGGGACAGGACGTACGAGCAGTACTTC. Using reference TRBV15 and TRBJ2-7 for the parts outside the CDR3, the full variable domain is DAMVIQNPRYQVTQFGKPVTLSCSQTLNHNVMYWYQQKSSQAPKLLFHYYDKDFNNEADTPDNFQSRRPNTSFCFLDIRSPGLGDTAMYLCATKKDRDRTYEQYFGPGTRLTVT.